These T cell receptor beta chains were read from a single sample in a study of PD-L1 blockade in urothelial cancer. Libraries were prepared by immunoSEQ multiplex PCR; TCRdb keeps only in-frame clonotypes and omits some of them. The table has around 51,000 clones, approximately 83% seen once. Here the sequenced sample was PBMCs, taken around atezolizumab (anti-PD-L1) treatment. Source of these receptors: a man between 60 and 75 years old with urothelial cancer. Both conserved end residues are part of each CDR3. Fields, in order: clone size, V gene, CDR3 protein. Clone size appears in some rows only: once, few, many, or a class for an expanded clone.

NA,TRBV19,CASSLMLGELFF
NA,TRBV4-2,CASSQDLGLAGGYVGTQYF
NA,TRBV7-2,CASKRGRSAGELFF
NA,TRBV12-5,CASAPLGGPAGYTF
NA,TRBV19,CASSIGRGQNHYEQYF
NA,TRBV5-8,CASSLYVQIFDTQYF
NA,TRBV6-1,CASSSGQGARTEAFF
once,TRBV11-2,CASSQIRGGNSPLHF
NA,TRBV18,CASSPGGTGPETQYF
NA,TRBV28,CASGTSPGAEAFF
NA,TRBV18,CASSPDRGQPQHF
NA,TRBV18,CASSPGGGISTEAFF
NA,TRBV7-9,CASSIGQNTEAFF
NA,TRBV2,CASVLSEGNTGELFF
NA,TRBV5-1,CASSLGQGRGEQYF
once,TRBV28,CASSPRAGDVREQFF
NA,TRBV9,CASSFTVNSYEQYF
NA,TRBV7-3,CASSQGQTDQETQYF